The 5 T cell receptor beta chains below all came from one sample that was sequenced in a study of blood T cell repertoires in COVID-19. Clones were sequenced by immunoSEQ multiplex PCR, and TCRdb holds only the in-frame ones, with some missing. The sample records under 150,000 clones, around 86% being singletons. Sequencing was done on a sample of peripheral blood. These receptors all come from a man aged 35-49 years with active or convalescent COVID-19.

V usage is TRBV10-2 and J usage is TRBJ1-5; TRBD1 matches 7 bases. The CDR3 is made up of 13 amino acids. Germline lookup yields CDR1 WSHSY and CDR2 SAAADI. Trimming took 4 bases from V and 7 from J; bases not matched to a gene: 4. The chain's CDR3 is CASSVDRVQPQHF. The CDR3 region has the DNA TGCGCCAGCAGTGTAGACAGGGTCCAGCCCCAGCATTTT.

The chain joins TRBV6-5 to TRBJ2-7; 8 bases fit TRBD1. The CDR3 is 15 residues long. The V and J ends lost 7 bases and 3 bases, in that order; junction bases with no gene match: 11. Germline V gene sequence: CDR1 MNHEY, CDR2 SVGAGI. The CDR3 sequence is CASIKGAGGNYEQYF. In DNA, the CDR3 is TGTGCCAGCATTAAAGGGGCAGGGGGCAACTACGAGCAGTACTTC.

The chain uses TRBV7-3 and TRBJ2-3; D may be TRBD2 (6 bases). The CDR3 is 12 amino acids. V lost 1 base and J lost 10, with 9 bases in between. In germline, CDR1 is SGHTA, CDR2 FQGTGA. DNA of the CDR3: TGTGCCAGCAGCTTAATAGGAGGGGCGCAGTATTTT. It specifies CASSLIGGAQYF.

V is TRBV3-1 (or the pseudogene TRBV3-2) and J is TRBJ2-1, with D maybe TRBD2 (5 bases). V was trimmed by 1 base and J by 6 bases, leaving 16 bases between them. Germline assignment: CDR1 LGHDT and CDR2 YNNKEL (reference sequence). This CDR3 comprises 16 residues. The CDR3 protein is CASSQVTGFDANEQFF. CDR3 coding DNA: TGTGCCAGCAGCCAAGTAACGGGGTTTGACGCCAATGAGCAGTTCTTC.

The gene calls are TRBV6-5 and TRBJ2-7; D perhaps matches TRBD1 (5 bases). The germline CDR1 and CDR2 sequences are MNHEY and SVGAGI. This CDR3 contains 12 residues. The V gene lost 4 bases and the J gene lost 4 bases, with 8 bases spanning the gap. The DNA for the CDR3 is TGTGCCAGCAGTTCCCCAGGGTACGAGCAGTACTTC. It is translated as CASSSPGYEQYF.